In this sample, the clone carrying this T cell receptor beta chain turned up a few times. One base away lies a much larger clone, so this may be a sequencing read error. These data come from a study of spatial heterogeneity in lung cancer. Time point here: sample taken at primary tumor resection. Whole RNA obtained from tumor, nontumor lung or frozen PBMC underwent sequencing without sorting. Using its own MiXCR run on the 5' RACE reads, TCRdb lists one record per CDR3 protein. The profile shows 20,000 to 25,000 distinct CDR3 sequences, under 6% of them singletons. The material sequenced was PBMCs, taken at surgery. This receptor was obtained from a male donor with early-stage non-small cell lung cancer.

The CDR3 region is CASSSGRGSTYEQYF. The CDR3 coding sequence is TGTGCCAGCAGCTCCGGACGGGGATCCACCTACGAGCAGTACTTC. The chain combines TRBV11-1 with TRBJ2-7; D is perhaps TRBD2 (5 bases). The CDR3 is 15 residues long. Germline V CDR1 and CDR2: SGHAT, FQDESV (reference sequence). The V end was cut by 4 bases, the J end by 2 bases, with 15 bases between.